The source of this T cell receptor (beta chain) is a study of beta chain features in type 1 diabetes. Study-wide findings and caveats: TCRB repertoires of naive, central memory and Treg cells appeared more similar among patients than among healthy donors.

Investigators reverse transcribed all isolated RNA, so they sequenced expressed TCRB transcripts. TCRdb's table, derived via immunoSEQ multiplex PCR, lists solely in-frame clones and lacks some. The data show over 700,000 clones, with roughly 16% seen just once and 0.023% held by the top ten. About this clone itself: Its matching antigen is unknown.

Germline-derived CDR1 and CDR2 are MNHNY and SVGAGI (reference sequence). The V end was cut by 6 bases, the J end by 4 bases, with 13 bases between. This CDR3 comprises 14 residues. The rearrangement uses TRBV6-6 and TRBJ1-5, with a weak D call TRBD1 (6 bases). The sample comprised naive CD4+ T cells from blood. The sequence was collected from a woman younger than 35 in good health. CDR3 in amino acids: CASSRGQKNQPQHF. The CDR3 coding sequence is TGTGCCAGCAGCCGAGGACAGAAAAATCAGCCCCAGCATTTT.